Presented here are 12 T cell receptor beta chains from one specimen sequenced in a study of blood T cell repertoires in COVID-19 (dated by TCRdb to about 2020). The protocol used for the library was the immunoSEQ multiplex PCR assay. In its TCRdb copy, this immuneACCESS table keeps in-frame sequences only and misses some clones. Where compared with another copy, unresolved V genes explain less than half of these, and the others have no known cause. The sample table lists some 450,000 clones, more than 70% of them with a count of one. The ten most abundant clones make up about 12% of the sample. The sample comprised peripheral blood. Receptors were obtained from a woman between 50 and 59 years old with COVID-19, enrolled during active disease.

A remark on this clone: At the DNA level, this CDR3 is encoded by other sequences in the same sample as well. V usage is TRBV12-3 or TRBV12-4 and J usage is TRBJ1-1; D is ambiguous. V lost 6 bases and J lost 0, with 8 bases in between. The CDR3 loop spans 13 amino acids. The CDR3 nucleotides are TGTGCCAGCAGCCCTGTTTTGAACACTGAAGCTTTCTTT. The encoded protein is CASSPVLNTEAFF.

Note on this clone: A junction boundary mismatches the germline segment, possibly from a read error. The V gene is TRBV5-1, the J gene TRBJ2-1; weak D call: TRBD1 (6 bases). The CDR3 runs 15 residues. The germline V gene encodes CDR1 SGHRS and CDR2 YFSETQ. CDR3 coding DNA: TGCGCCAGCAGTCCCCCTACAGGGATGGGCAATCAGCAGTTCTTC. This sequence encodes CASSPPTGMGNQQFF.

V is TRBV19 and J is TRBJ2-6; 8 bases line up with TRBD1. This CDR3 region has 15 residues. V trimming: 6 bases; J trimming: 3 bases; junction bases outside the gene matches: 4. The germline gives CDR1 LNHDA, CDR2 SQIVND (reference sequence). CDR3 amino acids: CASRDRVVGANVLTF. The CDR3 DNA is TGTGCCAGTAGGGACAGGGTGGTTGGGGCCAACGTCCTGACTTTC.

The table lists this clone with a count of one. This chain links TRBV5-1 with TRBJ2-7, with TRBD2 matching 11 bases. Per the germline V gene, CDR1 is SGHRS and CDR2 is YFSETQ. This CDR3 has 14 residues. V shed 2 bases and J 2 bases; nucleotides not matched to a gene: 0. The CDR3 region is CASSFSGGAYEQYF. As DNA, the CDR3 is TGCGCCAGCAGCTTTAGCGGGGGGGCCTACGAGCAGTACTTC.

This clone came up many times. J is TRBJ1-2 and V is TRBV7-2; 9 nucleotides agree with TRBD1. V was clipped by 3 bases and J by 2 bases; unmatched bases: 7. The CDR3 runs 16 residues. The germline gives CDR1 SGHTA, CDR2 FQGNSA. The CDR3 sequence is CASSFSDGTGNYGYTF. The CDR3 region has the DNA TGTGCCAGCAGCTTCTCGGACGGGACAGGGAACTATGGCTACACCTTC.

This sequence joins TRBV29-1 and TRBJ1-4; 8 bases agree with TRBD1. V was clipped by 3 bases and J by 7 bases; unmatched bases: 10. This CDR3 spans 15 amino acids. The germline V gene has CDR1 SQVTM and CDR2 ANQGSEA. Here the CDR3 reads CSVEGRQGAREKLFF. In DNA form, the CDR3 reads TGCAGCGTTGAGGGCCGGCAGGGGGCGCGTGAAAAACTGTTTTTT.

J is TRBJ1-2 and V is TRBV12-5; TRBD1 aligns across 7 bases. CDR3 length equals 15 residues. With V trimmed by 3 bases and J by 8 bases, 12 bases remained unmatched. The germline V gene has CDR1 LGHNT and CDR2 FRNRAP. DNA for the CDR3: TGTGCTAGTGGTTTACCAACAGGGGTACTAATCGGCTACACCTTC. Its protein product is CASGLPTGVLIGYTF.

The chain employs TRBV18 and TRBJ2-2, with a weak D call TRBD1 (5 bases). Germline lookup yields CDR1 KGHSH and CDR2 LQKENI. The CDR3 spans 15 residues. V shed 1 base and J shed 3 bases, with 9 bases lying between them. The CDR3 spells CASSPQGADTGELFF. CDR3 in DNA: TGTGCCAGCTCACCACAAGGGGCGGACACCGGGGAGCTGTTTTTT. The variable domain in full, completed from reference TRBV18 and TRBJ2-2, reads NAGVMQNPRHLVRRRGQEARLRCSPMKGHSHVYWYRQLPEEGLKFMVYLQKENIIDESGMPKERFSAEFPKEGPSILRIQQVVRGDSAAYFCASSPQGADTGELFFGEGSRLTVL.

The CDR3 is CASSDNRGWTEAFF. The CDR3 nucleotides read TGTGCCAGCAGTGATAACAGGGGGTGGACTGAAGCTTTCTTT. The J gene is TRBJ1-1, the V gene TRBV2; 8 bases match TRBD1. The germline CDR1 and CDR2 sequences are SNHLY and FYNNEI. This CDR3 region has 14 residues. The V and J ends lost 3 bases and 5 bases, in that order; junction bases with no gene match: 5.

As DNA, the CDR3 is TGTGCCAGCAGCTTAACTTCAGCCGGAGGGGACGGCGAGCAGTACTTC. It translates to CASSLTSAGGDGEQYF. The rearrangement uses TRBV7-3 and TRBJ2-7; weak D call: TRBD2 (6 bases). Germline CDR1 SGHTA, CDR2 FQGTGA. Trimming stripped 0 bases from V and 6 bases from J, with 18 bases between. The length of the CDR3 is 16 residues.

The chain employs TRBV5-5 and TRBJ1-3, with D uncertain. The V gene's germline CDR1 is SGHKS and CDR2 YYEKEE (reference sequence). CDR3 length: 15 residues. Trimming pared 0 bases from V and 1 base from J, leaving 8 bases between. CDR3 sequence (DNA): TGTGCCAGCAGCTTGGTTTGGGAGTCTGGAAACACCATATATTTT. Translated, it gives CASSLVWESGNTIYF.

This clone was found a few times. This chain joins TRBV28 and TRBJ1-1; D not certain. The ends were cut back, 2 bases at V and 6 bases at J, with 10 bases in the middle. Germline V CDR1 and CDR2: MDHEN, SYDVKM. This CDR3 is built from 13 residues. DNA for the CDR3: TGTGCCAGCAGTTTAGGGCGGGGAGCTGAAGCTTTCTTT. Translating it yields CASSLGRGAEAFF.